These T cell receptor beta chains were read from a single sample in a study of cytomegalovirus exposure and HLA in healthy donors. TCRdb's table, derived via immunoSEQ multiplex PCR, lists solely in-frame clones and lacks some. The sample holds approximately 250,000 clones; roughly 84% are singletons and the top ten take 0.2% to 0.25%. The sample taken for sequencing was PBMCs. These receptors were taken from a girl under 10 years old in good health and CMV-seronegative. Each CDR3 is given with its conserved first and last residue. D genes are given only for firm matches. Where a row states a size, it is once, few, many or the class of an expanded clone; other rows omit it.

TRBJ2-6,TRBD1,TRBV7-3,NA,CASSLDRGGANVLTF,TGTGCCAGCAGCTTGGACAGGGGTGGGGCCAACGTCCTGACTTTC
TRBJ2-7,TRBD2,TRBV6-1,NA,CASSEWASGVEYEQYF,TGTGCCAGCAGTGAATGGGCTAGCGGGGTTGAATACGAGCAGTACTTC
TRBJ2-7,TRBD2,TRBV7-8,NA,CASSLEASGYSYEQYF,TGTGCCAGCAGCTTAGAGGCTAGCGGGTATTCCTACGAGCAGTACTTC
TRBJ2-3,NA,TRBV6-6,NA,CASSYSGLDTQYF,TGTGCCAGCAGTTACAGCGGGTTGGATACGCAGTATTTT
TRBJ2-7,NA,TRBV19,NA,CASSGPGERKYEQYF,TGTGCCAGTAGTGGCCCCGGGGAAAGAAAATACGAGCAGTACTTC
TRBJ2-2,TRBD1,TRBV13,few,CASRQQGGTGELFF,TGTGCCAGCAGACAACAGGGGGGCACCGGGGAGCTGTTTTTT
TRBJ2-2,NA,TRBV30,NA,CAFRRLVSGVLFF,TGTGCCTTCCGTCGGCTAGTATCCGGGGTGCTGTTTTTT
TRBJ1-5,NA,TRBV4-1,NA,CASSQDLLGQPQHF,TGCGCCAGCAGCCAAGATCTTCTCGGTCAGCCCCAGCATTTT
TRBJ1-5,NA,TRBV16,NA,CASSYRGGRNQPQHF,TGTGCCAGCAGCTATAGAGGAGGGCGGAATCAGCCCCAGCATTTT
TRBJ1-2,NA,TRBV27,NA,CASSSRDYGYTF,TGTGCCAGCAGTAGCAGGGACTATGGCTACACCTTC
TRBJ1-4,TRBD1,TRBV14,NA,CASSQPTGAPEKLFF,TGTGCCAGCAGCCAACCCACAGGGGCCCCTGAAAAACTGTTTTTT
TRBJ2-1,TRBD1,TRBV6-5,NA,CASSPGQGSYNEQFF,TGTGCCAGCAGTCCGGGACAGGGCTCCTACAATGAGCAGTTCTTC
TRBJ2-2,TRBD2,TRBV5-4,NA,CASSFGGSGTGELFF,TGTGCCAGCAGCTTTGGCGGGAGCGGAACCGGGGAGCTGTTTTTT
TRBJ2-7,TRBD1,TRBV30,NA,CAWLQDRVIPYEQYF,TGTGCCTGGCTTCAGGACAGGGTTATTCCCTACGAGCAGTACTTC
TRBJ2-1,NA,TRBV11-3,NA,CASSPRSSGPYNEQFF,TGTGCCAGCAGCCCCCGAAGTAGCGGCCCCTACAATGAGCAGTTCTTC
TRBJ1-2,NA,TRBV5-4,NA,CASSLAFGGYYGYTF,TGTGCCAGCAGCTTGGCGTTTGGGGGCTACTATGGCTACACCTTC
TRBJ2-7,TRBD2,TRBV30,once,CAWGPRGRFYEQYF,TGTGCCTGGGGGCCCCGCGGGAGGTTCTACGAGCAGTACTTC
TRBJ2-5,NA,TRBV6-1,NA,CASHRQLRETQYF,TGTGCCAGCCACCGACAGTTAAGGGAGACCCAGTACTTC
TRBJ2-7,TRBD2,TRBV7-9,NA,CASSSRGAYEQYF,TGTGCCAGCAGCTCTCGGGGGGCCTACGAGCAGTACTTC
TRBJ2-5,TRBD2,TRBV7-2,NA,CASSPGLAGKETQYF,TGTGCCAGCAGCCCTGGACTAGCGGGGAAAGAGACCCAGTACTTC
TRBJ1-1,TRBD1,TRBV4-1,few,CASSQDIPQGENTEAFF,TGCGCCAGCAGCCAAGATATCCCACAGGGGGAGAACACTGAAGCTTTCTTT
TRBJ2-5,NA,TRBV6-1,NA,CASSSTAGQGETQYF,TGTGCCAGCAGTTCCACGGCCGGGCAGGGGGAGACCCAGTACTTC
TRBJ2-3,NA,TRBV10-1,NA,CASSDYSRLGGTDTQYF,TGCGCCAGCAGTGACTACAGCCGACTAGGAGGCACAGATACGCAGTATTTT
TRBJ1-6,NA,TRBV30,few,CAWRWRGLAYNSPLHF,TGTGCCTGGAGATGGCGAGGGTTGGCCTATAATTCACCCCTCCACTTT
TRBJ1-1,NA,TRBV7-2,NA,CASSLNNYYEAFF,TGTGCCAGCAGCTTAAACAATTATTATGAAGCTTTCTTT
TRBJ2-2,NA,TRBV7-3,NA,CASSLTSLNTGELFF,TGTGCCAGCAGCTTAACGTCCCTGAACACCGGGGAGCTGTTTTTT
TRBJ1-2,NA,TRBV6-1,NA,CASSEALGTRRNYGYTF,TGTGCCAGCAGTGAAGCGCTAGGGACACGGAGAAACTATGGCTACACCTTC
TRBJ1-5,TRBD1,TRBV6-6,NA,CASSYRQGASQPQHF,TGTGCCAGCAGTTACAGGCAGGGGGCGAGTCAGCCCCAGCATTTT
TRBJ2-7,NA,TRBV6-5,once,CASSYSYRQDIFEQYF,TGTGCCAGCAGTTACTCGTACCGACAGGACATCTTCGAGCAGTACTTC